Listed below are T cell receptor beta chains from one sample, sequenced in a study of cytomegalovirus exposure and HLA in healthy donors. Clones were sequenced by immunoSEQ multiplex PCR, and TCRdb holds only the in-frame ones, with some missing. Of over 100,000 clones listed, 55% to 65% are singletons. The sequencing sample was made of PBMCs. Every receptor here comes from a man aged 35 to 55 in good health and CMV-seropositive. CDR3s include the opening cysteine and the closing phenylalanine or tryptophan. A D gene is named only where the DNA matches it firmly. The size entry is marked missing in some rows and otherwise reads once, few, many or a size class.

length: 14; size: once; D: TRBD2; J: TRBJ2-5; V: TRBV5-1; CDR3: CASSGRGHEETQYF; DNA: TGCGCCAGCAGCGGGAGGGGCCATGAAGAGACCCAGTACTTC
length: 14; size: .; D: TRBD1; J: TRBJ2-3; V: TRBV2; CDR3: CASWPGQGTDTQYF; DNA: TGTGCCAGCTGGCCGGGACAGGGCACAGATACGCAGTATTTT
length: 18; size: .; D: .; J: TRBJ2-3; V: TRBV30; CDR3: CAWSVAAGWEGGTDTQYF; DNA: TGTGCCTGGAGTGTGGCAGCGGGGTGGGAGGGGGGCACAGATACGCAGTATTTT
length: 12; size: .; D: TRBD1; J: TRBJ1-1; V: TRBV6-6; CDR3: CASSQQGARAFF; DNA: TGTGCCAGCAGTCAACAGGGGGCGCGGGCTTTCTTT
length: 15; size: few; D: .; J: TRBJ2-7; V: TRBV5-8; CDR3: CASSLRRDIFYEQYF; DNA: TGTGCCAGCAGCTTGCGTCGGGACATCTTTTACGAGCAGTACTTC
length: 16; size: few; D: TRBD2; J: TRBJ2-3; V: TRBV12-5; CDR3: CASGMGLAVGADTQYF; DNA: TGTGCTAGTGGTATGGGACTAGCGGTTGGAGCGGATACGCAGTATTTT
length: 17; size: .; D: .; J: TRBJ2-7; V: TRBV10-3; CDR3: CATRALSIDTARYEQYF; DNA: TGTGCCACCAGAGCCCTGTCGATTGACACTGCTCGATACGAGCAGTACTTC
length: 12; size: .; D: .; J: TRBJ2-7; V: TRBV2; CDR3: CASSEARGEQYF; DNA: TGTGCCAGCAGTGAAGCTAGGGGGGAGCAGTACTTC
length: 14; size: once; D: .; J: TRBJ1-2; V: TRBV19; CDR3: CASSIATGPYGYTF; DNA: TGTGCCAGTAGTATAGCGACAGGACCATATGGCTACACCTTC
length: 12; size: .; D: .; J: TRBJ2-7; V: TRBV5-6; CDR3: CASRGSGYEQYF; DNA: TGTGCCAGCCGGGGATCCGGTTACGAGCAGTACTTC
length: 14; size: .; D: TRBD1; J: TRBJ2-7; V: TRBV2; CDR3: CASSGTGGFYEQYF; DNA: TGTGCCAGCAGCGGGACAGGGGGCTTCTACGAGCAGTACTTC
length: 14; size: .; D: TRBD1; J: TRBJ1-1; V: TRBV5-4; CDR3: CASSGTVMNTEAFF; DNA: TGTGCCAGCAGCGGGACAGTGATGAACACTGAAGCTTTCTTT
length: 12; size: .; D: .; J: TRBJ2-7; V: TRBV18; CDR3: CASSPDYYEQYF; DNA: TGTGCCAGCTCACCGGACTACTACGAGCAGTACTTC
length: 18; size: .; D: .; J: TRBJ2-7; V: TRBV5-1; CDR3: CASSLGPFNRENLYEQYF; DNA: TGCGCCAGCAGCTTGGGGCCTTTTAACAGGGAGAACCTCTACGAGCAGTACTTC
length: 15; size: .; D: TRBD2; J: TRBJ2-1; V: TRBV11-3; CDR3: CASSFELAGVAEQFF; DNA: TGTGCCAGCAGCTTCGAACTAGCGGGAGTCGCAGAGCAGTTCTTC
length: 17; size: .; D: TRBD2; J: TRBJ2-3; V: TRBV7-9; CDR3: CASSAPGLAGGLDTQYF; DNA: TGTGCCAGCAGCGCCCCGGGACTAGCGGGAGGATTAGATACGCAGTATTTT
length: 16; size: .; D: TRBD2; J: TRBJ2-7; V: TRBV2; CDR3: CASSNPSGGNYYEQYF; DNA: TGTGCCAGCAGTAACCCTAGCGGGGGGAATTACTACGAGCAGTACTTC
length: 13; size: .; D: TRBD1; J: TRBJ1-5; V: TRBV25-1; CDR3: CASQGVAGQPQHF; DNA: TGTGCCAGCCAGGGGGTGGCGGGTCAGCCCCAGCATTTT
length: 15; size: .; D: .; J: TRBJ2-7; V: TRBV7-2; CDR3: CASSYYTGEAYEQYF; DNA: TGTGCCAGCAGCTACTATACAGGGGAGGCCTACGAGCAGTACTTC
length: 15; size: .; D: TRBD1; J: TRBJ1-5; V: TRBV4-1; CDR3: CASSQGGTANQPQHF; DNA: TGCGCCAGCAGCCAAGGGGGGACAGCCAATCAGCCCCAGCATTTT
length: 10; size: .; D: .; J: TRBJ2-1; V: TRBV2; CDR3: CASIGGEQFF; DNA: TGTGCCAGTATCGGGGGAGAGCAGTTCTTC
length: 18; size: once; D: .; J: TRBJ2-2; V: TRBV27; CDR3: CASSLSTSFGGFAGELFF; DNA: TGTGCCAGCAGTTTATCGACTTCTTTCGGGGGTTTTGCCGGGGAGCTGTTTTTT
length: 16; size: .; D: .; J: TRBJ1-2; V: TRBV7-9; CDR3: CSSSLATGLGDYGYTF; DNA: TGTTCCAGCAGCTTAGCCACAGGGTTAGGGGACTATGGCTACACCTTC
length: 11; size: .; D: .; J: TRBJ2-3; V: TRBV30; CDR3: CAWSAADTQYF; DNA: TGTGCCTGGAGTGCCGCAGATACGCAGTATTTT
length: 14; size: .; D: TRBD1; J: TRBJ2-1; V: TRBV7-9; CDR3: CASSFRGQGNEQFF; DNA: TGTGCCAGCAGCTTTCGGGGACAGGGGAATGAGCAGTTCTTC
length: 15; size: few; D: TRBD1; J: TRBJ1-4; V: TRBV11-2; CDR3: CASSSTGATNEKLFF; DNA: TGTGCCAGCAGCTCAACAGGGGCAACTAATGAAAAACTGTTTTTT
length: 15; size: .; D: TRBD1; J: TRBJ2-7; V: TRBV19; CDR3: CASRIRTGVAYEQYF; DNA: TGTGCCAGTAGGATCCGGACAGGGGTGGCCTACGAGCAGTACTTC
length: 14; size: few; D: TRBD1; J: TRBJ1-5; V: TRBV7-9; CDR3: CASSSSGGTQPQHF; DNA: TGTGCCAGCAGCTCCTCAGGGGGCACTCAGCCCCAGCATTTT
length: 14; size: .; D: TRBD1; J: TRBJ1-4; V: TRBV11-1; CDR3: CASSSGQFNEKLFF; DNA: TGTGCCAGCAGCTCGGGACAGTTTAATGAAAAACTGTTTTTT
length: 13; size: once; D: .; J: TRBJ1-2; V: TRBV5-1; CDR3: CASSLLGSYGYTF; DNA: TGCGCCAGCAGCTTGCTGGGGAGCTATGGCTACACCTTC
length: 18; size: .; D: TRBD1; J: TRBJ2-1; V: TRBV19; CDR3: CASGTGTVALPPYNEQFF; DNA: TGTGCCAGTGGAACCGGGACAGTCGCCCTCCCCCCCTACAATGAGCAGTTCTTC
length: 15; size: .; D: .; J: TRBJ2-3; V: TRBV7-9; CDR3: CASSEGLLGADTQYF; DNA: TGTGCCAGCAGTGAGGGACTTTTGGGGGCAGATACGCAGTATTTT
length: 15; size: .; D: .; J: TRBJ2-7; V: TRBV7-6; CDR3: CASSLRAGTPYEQYF; DNA: TGTGCCAGCAGCTTAAGGGCAGGGACTCCCTACGAGCAGTACTTC
length: 16; size: .; D: .; J: TRBJ2-7; V: TRBV28; CDR3: CASSQPTSNPSYEQYF; DNA: TGTGCCAGCAGTCAACCTACTAGTAATCCCTCCTACGAGCAGTACTTC
length: 13; size: .; D: TRBD2; J: TRBJ2-7; V: TRBV7-8; CDR3: CASLDGRAHGQYF; DNA: TGTGCCAGCCTTGATGGGAGGGCCCACGGGCAGTACTTC
length: 18; size: .; D: .; J: TRBJ1-4; V: TRBV5-6; CDR3: CASSSVTAGPIVSEKLFF; DNA: TGTGCCAGCAGCTCGGTGACAGCTGGGCCTATCGTTAGTGAAAAACTGTTTTTT
length: 16; size: few; D: .; J: TRBJ2-7; V: TRBV7-2; CDR3: CASSLGGTAGAYEQYF; DNA: TGTGCCAGCAGCTTAGGCGGGACAGCTGGAGCCTACGAGCAGTACTTC
length: 17; size: .; D: .; J: TRBJ2-1; V: TRBV5-8; CDR3: CASSLVRSGRTLDEQFF; DNA: TGTGCCAGCAGCTTGGTCCGCTCAGGGCGGACCCTCGATGAGCAGTTCTTC
length: 14; size: .; D: .; J: TRBJ2-1; V: TRBV6-6; CDR3: CASSYSGGNNEQFF; DNA: TGTGCCAGCAGTTACTCTGGCGGGAACAATGAGCAGTTCTTC
length: 18; size: .; D: .; J: TRBJ2-5; V: TRBV10-3; CDR3: CAISEWGLAAGNEGTQYF; DNA: TGTGCCATCAGTGAGTGGGGACTGGCAGCCGGCAACGAAGGGACCCAGTACTTC
length: 15; size: .; D: .; J: TRBJ1-3; V: TRBV4-1; CDR3: CASSQGQALGNTIYF; DNA: TGCGCCAGCAGCCAAGGACAGGCTCTCGGAAACACCATATATTTT
length: 18; size: .; D: TRBD2; J: TRBJ2-5; V: TRBV27; CDR3: CASDDPALRTSGQETQYF; DNA: TGTGCCAGCGACGACCCCGCCTTAAGGACTAGCGGACAAGAGACCCAGTACTTC
length: 13; size: few; D: TRBD1; J: TRBJ1-1; V: TRBV5-6; CDR3: CASSFDRGREAFF; DNA: TGTGCCAGCAGTTTCGACAGGGGGCGTGAAGCTTTCTTT
length: 16; size: .; D: .; J: TRBJ2-1; V: TRBV29-1; CDR3: CSVDIAEDPTYNEQFF; DNA: TGCAGCGTTGACATCGCGGAGGACCCTACCTACAATGAGCAGTTCTTC
length: 15; size: .; D: .; J: TRBJ1-1; V: TRBV12-2; CDR3: CASRLVRGLDTEAFF; DNA: TGTGCAAGTCGCTTGGTCAGGGGGTTGGATACTGAAGCTTTCTTT
length: 14; size: once; D: TRBD1; J: TRBJ2-7; V: TRBV6-1; CDR3: CASRGQGSAYEQYF; DNA: TGTGCCAGCAGAGGACAGGGGAGTGCCTACGAGCAGTACTTC
length: 15; size: .; D: TRBD1; J: TRBJ1-1; V: TRBV5-1; CDR3: CASSEGQGPYGEAFF; DNA: TGCGCCAGCAGCGAAGGACAGGGTCCGTACGGGGAAGCTTTCTTT
length: 19; size: .; D: TRBD2; J: TRBJ2-3; V: TRBV5-1; CDR3: CASSLAGGPSGGFTDTQYF; DNA: TGCGCCAGCAGCTTGGCCGGGGGGCCTAGCGGGGGGTTCACAGATACGCAGTATTTT
length: 16; size: .; D: .; J: TRBJ2-2; V: TRBV5-1; CDR3: CASSLLPGMNTGELFF; DNA: TGCGCCAGCAGCTTGTTACCGGGGATGAACACCGGGGAGCTGTTTTTT
length: 14; size: .; D: TRBD1; J: TRBJ1-5; V: TRBV19; CDR3: CASSEGTGVQPQHF; DNA: TGTGCCAGTAGTGAGGGGACAGGAGTTCAGCCCCAGCATTTT
length: 13; size: .; D: .; J: TRBJ1-5; V: TRBV7-8; CDR3: CASSLSQDQPQHF; DNA: TGTGCCAGCAGCTTATCACAAGATCAGCCCCAGCATTTT